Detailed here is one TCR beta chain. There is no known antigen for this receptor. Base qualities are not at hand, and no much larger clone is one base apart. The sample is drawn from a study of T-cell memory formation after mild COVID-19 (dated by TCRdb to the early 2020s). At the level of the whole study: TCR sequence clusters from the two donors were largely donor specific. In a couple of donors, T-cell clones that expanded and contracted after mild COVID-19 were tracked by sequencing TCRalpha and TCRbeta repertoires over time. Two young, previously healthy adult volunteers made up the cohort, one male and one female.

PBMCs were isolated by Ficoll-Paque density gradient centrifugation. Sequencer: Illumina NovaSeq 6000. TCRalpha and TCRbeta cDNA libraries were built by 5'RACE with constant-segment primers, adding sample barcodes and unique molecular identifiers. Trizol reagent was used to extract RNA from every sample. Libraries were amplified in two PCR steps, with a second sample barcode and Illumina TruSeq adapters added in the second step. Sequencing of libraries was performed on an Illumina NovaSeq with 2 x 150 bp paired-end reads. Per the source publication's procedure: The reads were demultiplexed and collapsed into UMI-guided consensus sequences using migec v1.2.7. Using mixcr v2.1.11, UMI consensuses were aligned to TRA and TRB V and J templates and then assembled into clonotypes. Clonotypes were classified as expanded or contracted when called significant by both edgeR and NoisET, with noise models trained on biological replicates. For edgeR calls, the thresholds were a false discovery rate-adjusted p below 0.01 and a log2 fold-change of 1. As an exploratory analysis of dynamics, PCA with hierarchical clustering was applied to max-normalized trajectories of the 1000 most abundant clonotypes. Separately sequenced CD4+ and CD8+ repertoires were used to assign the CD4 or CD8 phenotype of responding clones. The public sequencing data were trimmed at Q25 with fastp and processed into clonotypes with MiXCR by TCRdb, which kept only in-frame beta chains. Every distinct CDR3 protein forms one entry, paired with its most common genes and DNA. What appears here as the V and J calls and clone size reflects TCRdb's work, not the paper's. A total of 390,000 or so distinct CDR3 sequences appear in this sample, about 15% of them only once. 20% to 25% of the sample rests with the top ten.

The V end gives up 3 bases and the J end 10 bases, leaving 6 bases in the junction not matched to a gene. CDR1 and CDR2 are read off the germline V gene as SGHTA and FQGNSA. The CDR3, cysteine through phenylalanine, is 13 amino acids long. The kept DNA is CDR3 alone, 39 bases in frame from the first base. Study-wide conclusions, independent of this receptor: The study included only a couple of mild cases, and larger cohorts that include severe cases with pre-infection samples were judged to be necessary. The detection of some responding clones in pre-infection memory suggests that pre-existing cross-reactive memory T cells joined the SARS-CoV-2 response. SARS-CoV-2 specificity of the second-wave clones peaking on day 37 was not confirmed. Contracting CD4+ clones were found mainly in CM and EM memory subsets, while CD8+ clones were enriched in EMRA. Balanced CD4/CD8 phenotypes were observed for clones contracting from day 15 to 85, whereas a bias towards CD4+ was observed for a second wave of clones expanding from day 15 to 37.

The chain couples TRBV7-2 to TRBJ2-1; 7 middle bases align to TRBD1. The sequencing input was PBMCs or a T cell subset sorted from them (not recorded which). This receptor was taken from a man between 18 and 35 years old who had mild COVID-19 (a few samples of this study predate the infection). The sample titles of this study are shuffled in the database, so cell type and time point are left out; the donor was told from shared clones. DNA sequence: TGTGCCAGCAGCTTGGACAGGAGACAAGAGCAGTTCTTC. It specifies CASSLDRRQEQFF.